This T cell receptor (beta chain) was sequenced during a study of blood T cell repertoires in COVID-19. The cohort comprised adults aged about 18 to 100 years residing in about two dozen US areas. Per the germline V gene, CDR1 is SGHTA and CDR2 is FQGNSA. Trimming removed 3 bases at V and 1 base at J, with 9 bases between. The CDR3 loop spans 14 amino acids. In the study's own analysis: Reference gene primer amplification in the assay estimated nucleated cell counts. The method was immunoSEQ multiplex PCR; TCRdb's version includes in-frame clones alone and lacks a portion of them. The DNA gave D and trimming, while V, J and clone size come from that table. The sample lists about 430,000 clones, more than 70% occurring once.

The chain joins TRBV7-2 to TRBJ1-1, with D uncertain. The sample taken for sequencing was PBMCs or T cells enriched from blood (not recorded which). This TCR was recovered from a woman in her late teens or twenties who had been exposed to COVID-19. This chain's CDR3 is CASSFLETNTEAFF. CDR3 nucleotides: TGTGCCAGCAGCTTTTTGGAGACGAACACTGAAGCTTTCTTT. Supplemented by reference TRBV7-2 and TRBJ1-1, the full variable domain reads GAGVSQSPSNKVTEKGKDVELRCDPISGHTALYWYRQSLGQGLEFLIYFQGNSAPDKSGLPSDRFSAERTGGSVSTLTIQRTQQEDSAVYLCASSFLETNTEAFFGQGTRLTVV.